The 14 T cell receptor beta chains given below trace back to one sample, sequenced in a study of technical replicates of blood from a few donors. Some clones are missing from TCRdb's copy, which holds only in-frame ones; the method was immunoSEQ multiplex PCR. Here the sample spans 75,000 to 100,000 clones, just under 95% being singletons. The sequencing input was T cells isolated from PBMCs. Every receptor here comes from a human donor in good health.

This chain uses TRBV18 with TRBJ1-1, with a weak D call TRBD1 (5 bases). There are 14 residues in the CDR3. Germline loops: CDR1 KGHSH, CDR2 LQKENI. V shed 2 bases and J shed 6 bases, with 13 bases lying between them. The CDR3 sequence: CASSPRTNGAEAFF. DNA for the CDR3: TGTGCCAGCTCACCAAGGACAAATGGGGCTGAAGCTTTCTTT. Full variable domain (remainder filled in from reference TRBV18 and TRBJ1-1): NAGVMQNPRHLVRRRGQEARLRCSPMKGHSHVYWYRQLPEEGLKFMVYLQKENIIDESGMPKERFSAEFPKEGPSILRIQQVVRGDSAAYFCASSPRTNGAEAFFGQGTRLTVV.

The genes are TRBV5-6 and TRBJ2-7; 8 positions agree with TRBD1. Trimming took 1 base from V and 0 from J; bases not matched to a gene: 3. Germline values: CDR1 SGHDT, CDR2 YYEEEE. The length of the CDR3 is 15 residues. The CDR3 DNA reads TGTGCCAGCAGCTTGCAGGGACAGGTCTCCTACGAGCAGTACTTC. Translation gives CASSLQGQVSYEQYF.

The chain couples TRBV18 to TRBJ1-1, with 9 bases lining up with TRBD1. The CDR3 consists of 14 residues. V lost 4 bases and J lost 5; bases outside the gene matches: 5. Germline CDR1 KGHSH, CDR2 LQKENI. CDR3 sequence (DNA): TGTGCCAGCTCACTACAGGGGGCAAGAACTGAAGCTTTCTTT. Translated, it gives CASSLQGARTEAFF.

The chain links TRBV6-5 to TRBJ1-2, with D tentatively TRBD1 (6 bases). The V gene lost 2 bases and the J gene lost 6 bases, with 16 bases spanning the gap. Looked up from germline, CDR1 is MNHEY and CDR2 is SVGAGI. The CDR3 is 15 amino acids. The DNA of the CDR3 is TGTGCCAGCAGTTACCTTTCAGCAGGGGCAAATGGCTACACCTTC. It specifies CASSYLSAGANGYTF.

The chain uses TRBV5-5 and TRBJ1-2; possible D gene TRBD1, 6 bases. Trimming left V 2 bases short and J 5 bases short, with 13 bases between. The V gene's germline CDR1 is SGHKS and CDR2 YYEKEE (reference sequence). The CDR3 runs 14 residues. For the CDR3, the DNA is TGTGCCAGCAGCTTTGGTCCAGGGGAATATGGCTACACCTTC. Translation: CASSFGPGEYGYTF.

The V gene is TRBV19, the J gene TRBJ2-7; tentatively, D is TRBD1 (6 bases). Germline values: CDR1 LNHDA, CDR2 SQIVND (reference sequence). Trimming cost V 9 bases and J 3 bases, with 21 bases left between them. The length of the CDR3 is 15 residues. The CDR3, as DNA: TGTGCCAGCAAGCGAAATGACAGGTTATACTACGAGCAGTACTTC. Protein product: CASKRNDRLYYEQYF.

A single count supports this clone. The gene calls are TRBV7-8 and TRBJ2-3; 12 bases fit TRBD2. Losses at the gene ends were 5 bases for V and 4 bases for J; bases not matched to a gene: 7. CDR1 is SGHVS, CDR2 FQNEAQ, per germline. The CDR3 is 16 residues long. CDR3 sequence: CASSALLAGGSDTQYF. Here the CDR3 DNA reads TGTGCCAGCAGCGCCTTACTAGCGGGAGGATCAGATACGCAGTATTTT.

This chain joins TRBV11-2 and TRBJ2-1, with 10 positions matching TRBD2. Germline V gene sequence: CDR1 SGHAT, CDR2 FQNNGV. The CDR3 contains 15 residues. V shed 4 bases and J 4 bases; nucleotides not matched to a gene: 4. DNA for the CDR3: TGTGCCAGCAGCTCACTAGCGGGGTTATACAATGAGCAGTTCTTC. Translated: CASSSLAGLYNEQFF.

The chain joins TRBV14 to TRBJ2-3; 9 bases match TRBD1. The germline gives CDR1 SGHDN, CDR2 FVKESK. The V segment lost 2 bases and the J segment 5 bases; nucleotides outside the gene matches: 11. The CDR3 length is 17 residues. CDR3 in DNA: TGTGCCAGCAGCCAAAGCCGGCTGGCGGGACAGGGAGATACGCAGTATTTT. Its protein is CASSQSRLAGQGDTQYF.

The chain recombines TRBV6-4 with TRBJ2-3; the D is unclear. The V gene's germline CDR1 is MRHNA and CDR2 SNTAGT. There are 14 residues in the CDR3. The germline V and J ends were trimmed by 2 bases and 1 base, with 7 bases remaining between them. The CDR3: CASSDGHRTDTQYF. The DNA for the CDR3 is TGTGCCAGCAGTGACGGGCACCGCACAGATACGCAGTATTTT.

The chain couples TRBV9 to TRBJ1-4; 8 positions agree with TRBD1. The CDR3 is 15 residues long. Germline V lookup: CDR1 SGDLS, CDR2 YYNGEE. Unmatched junction bases numbered 8, after V lost 3 bases and J lost 7 bases. This chain's CDR3 is CASSAFQGASEKLFF. CDR3 nucleotides: TGTGCCAGCAGCGCATTCCAGGGGGCTAGTGAAAAACTGTTTTTT.

The genes are TRBV10-3 and TRBJ2-1; 7 bases match TRBD2. The CDR3 spans 13 residues. V shed 7 bases, J shed 9 bases, and the junction held 9 bases outside the gene matches. CDR1 is ENHRY and CDR2 is SYGVKD in the germline V gene. The CDR3, as DNA: TGTGCCATCACCAGAATAGCGGGTAGTGAGCAGTTCTTC. Translated: CAITRIAGSEQFF.

This clone was detected once. This chain uses TRBV7-9 with TRBJ2-7; D is unresolved. The germline V gene encodes CDR1 SEHNR and CDR2 FQNEAQ (reference sequence). Trimming shortened V by 4 bases and J by 3 bases, and 10 bases separated the two germline ends. This CDR3 is 13 amino acids long. CDR3 sequence reads: CASSSQKNYEQYF. Here the CDR3 DNA reads TGTGCCAGCAGCTCCCAGAAGAACTACGAGCAGTACTTC.

The V call is TRBV5-1, the J call TRBJ1-3, with D hard to call. V lost 4 bases, J lost 0 bases, and 11 bases lay in between. The CDR3 is 15 residues long. In germline, CDR1 is SGHRS, CDR2 YFSETQ. The CDR3, as DNA: TGCGCCAGCAGCCCAGTCTCTTTCTCTGGAAACACCATATATTTT. This encodes CASSPVSFSGNTIYF.